Listed below are T cell receptor beta chains from one sample, sequenced in a study of blood T cell repertoires in COVID-19. The repertoire was sequenced with immunoSEQ multiplex PCR; TCRdb's copy has only in-frame clones and lacks some. Among around 290,000 clones listed, 91% were seen once. Sample: peripheral blood. The receptors come from a woman between 25 and 40 years old with COVID-19, enrolled during active disease. The CDR3 runs from the conserved cysteine through the conserved F or W. D genes are given only for firm matches. Not every row has a clone size; where given, it reads once, few, many or a size class.

j_call | clone_size | d_call | v_call | cdr3_aa | cdr3_nt
TRBJ2-5 | once | . | TRBV5-1 | CASSAGGQTIETQYF | TGCGCCAGCAGCGCCGGAGGACAGACAATCGAGACCCAGTACTTC
TRBJ2-7 | . | . | TRBV30 | CACSRVEGLEQYF | TGTGCCTGTTCTCGAGTCGAGGGCCTCGAGCAGTACTTC
TRBJ1-1 | . | . | TRBV7-2 | CASSLGPGPNTEAFF | TGTGCCAGCAGCTTAGGGCCAGGCCCGAACACTGAAGCTTTCTTT
TRBJ2-1 | . | . | TRBV4-1 | CASSQEVAGEQFF | TGCGCCAGCAGCCAAGAGGTGGCGGGTGAGCAGTTCTTC
TRBJ1-2 | . | TRBD1 | TRBV28 | CASSAPGQASNYGYTF | TGTGCCAGCAGTGCCCCCGGACAGGCGTCTAACTATGGCTACACCTTC
TRBJ1-1 | few | . | TRBV11-3 | CASSPPGRKAEAFF | TGTGCCAGCAGCCCGCCAGGGCGGAAGGCTGAAGCTTTCTTT
TRBJ1-3 | once | . | TRBV2 | CASTAENTIYF | TGTGCCAGCACCGCGGAAAACACCATATATTTT
TRBJ2-3 | . | TRBD2 | TRBV29-1 | CSATEGGAADTQYF | TGCAGCGCCACGGAGGGAGGGGCCGCAGATACGCAGTATTTT
TRBJ1-3 | . | . | TRBV7-2 | CASSATGNTIYF | TGTGCCAGCAGCGCTACCGGAAACACCATATATTTT
TRBJ2-2 | . | TRBD2 | TRBV9 | CASRAGLAGIGELFF | TGTGCCAGCAGGGCGGGACTAGCGGGAATCGGGGAGCTGTTTTTT
TRBJ2-1 | once | TRBD2 | TRBV7-8 | CASSPGLASDEQFF | TGTGCCAGCAGTCCGGGACTAGCGAGCGATGAGCAGTTCTTC
TRBJ1-1 | . | . | TRBV6-1 | CASSEMTQMNTEAFF | TGTGCCAGCAGTGAGATGACACAAATGAACACTGAAGCTTTCTTT
TRBJ2-5 | once | . | TRBV5-1 | CASSVGTNQETQYF | TGCGCCAGCAGCGTTGGGACAAACCAAGAGACCCAGTACTTC
TRBJ2-5 | . | TRBD1 | TRBV7-2 | CASSRTGGETQYF | TGTGCCAGCAGCAGGACAGGGGGGGAGACCCAGTACTTC
TRBJ2-7 | . | TRBD1 | TRBV6-5 | CASILGTGAPYEQYF | TGTGCCAGCATCTTAGGGACAGGGGCTCCCTACGAGCAGTACTTC
TRBJ1-5 | . | . | TRBV19 | CASSTQEGLKQPQHF | TGTGCCAGTAGTACCCAGGAGGGGTTGAAGCAGCCCCAGCATTTT
TRBJ2-1 | once | . | TRBV5-1 | CASSPRDSYNEQFF | TGCGCCAGCAGCCCCCGGGACTCTTACAATGAGCAGTTCTTC
TRBJ1-1 | . | . | TRBV3-1/TRBV3-2 | CASSQADRNTEAFF | TGTGCCAGCAGCCAAGCCGACAGGAACACTGAAGCTTTCTTT
TRBJ1-6 | . | . | TRBV30 | CAWIIKGVGNSPLHF | TGTGCCTGGATAATAAAAGGGGTAGGGAATTCACCCCTCCACTTT
TRBJ2-5 | . | TRBD1 | TRBV7-9 | CASSPRGQGGKETQYF | TGTGCCAGCAGCCCCCGCGGACAGGGAGGAAAAGAGACCCAGTACTTC
TRBJ1-2 | . | . | TRBV5-5 | CASSSESDWVYGYTF | TGTGCCAGCAGCTCAGAGAGTGACTGGGTCTATGGCTACACCTTC
TRBJ2-2 | . | TRBD2 | TRBV10-3 | CAISPGLAGRCNTGELFF | TGTGCCATCAGTCCGGGACTAGCGGGCAGGTGCAACACCGGGGAGCTGTTTTTT
TRBJ1-1 | . | . | TRBV19 | CASSSRGSGTEAFF | TGTGCCAGTAGTTCGAGGGGGTCAGGCACTGAAGCTTTCTTT
TRBJ1-5 | . | . | TRBV9 | CASSPSGSSNQPQHF | TGTGCCAGCAGCCCCTCGGGGTCTAGCAATCAGCCCCAGCATTTT
TRBJ2-6 | . | . | TRBV19 | CASFPKHLSGANVLTF | TGTGCCAGCTTCCCTAAGCACCTTTCTGGGGCCAACGTCCTGACTTTC
TRBJ1-1 | . | TRBD1 | TRBV4-1 | CASRPQGLQNTEAFF | TGCGCCAGCAGACCACAGGGGCTACAGAACACTGAAGCTTTCTTT
TRBJ1-2 | . | . | TRBV6-5 | CASSYDGTRPLYGYTF | TGTGCCAGCAGTTACGACGGGACAAGGCCCCTTTATGGCTACACCTTC
TRBJ1-2 | . | TRBD1 | TRBV18 | CASSPTGTGSSNYGYTF | TGTGCCAGCTCACCAACCGGGACAGGGAGCTCTAACTATGGCTACACCTTC